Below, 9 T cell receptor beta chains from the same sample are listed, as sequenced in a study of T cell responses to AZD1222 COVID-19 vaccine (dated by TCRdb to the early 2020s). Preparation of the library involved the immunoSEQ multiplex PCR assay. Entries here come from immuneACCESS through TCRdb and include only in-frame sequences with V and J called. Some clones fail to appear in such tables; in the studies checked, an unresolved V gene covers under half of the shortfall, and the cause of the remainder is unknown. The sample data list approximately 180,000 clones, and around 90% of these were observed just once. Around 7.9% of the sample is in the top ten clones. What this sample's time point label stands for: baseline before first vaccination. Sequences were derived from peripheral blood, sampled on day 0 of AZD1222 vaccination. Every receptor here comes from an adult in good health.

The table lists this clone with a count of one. CDR3 amino acids: CASSGPGTANTEAFF. Written as DNA, the CDR3 is TGTGCCAGCAGCGGACCCGGGACGGCGAACACTGAAGCTTTCTTT. The J gene is TRBJ1-1, the V gene TRBV9; a possible D gene is TRBD1 (5 bases). Germline V gene lookup returns CDR1 SGDLS and CDR2 YYNGEE. CDR3 length equals 15 residues. Deletions cut 3 bases from V and 1 base from J, with 13 bases between.

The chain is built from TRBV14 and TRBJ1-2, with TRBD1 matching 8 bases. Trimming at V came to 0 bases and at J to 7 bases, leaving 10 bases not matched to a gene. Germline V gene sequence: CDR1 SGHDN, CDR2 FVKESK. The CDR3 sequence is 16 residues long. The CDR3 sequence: CASSQDLVLTGVGYTF. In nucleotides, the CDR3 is TGTGCCAGCAGCCAAGATTTGGTACTGACAGGGGTTGGCTACACCTTC.

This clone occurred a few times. This chain's CDR3 is CASRAQGVQNEQFF. The CDR3 region has the DNA TGCGCCAGCAGGGCTCAGGGGGTTCAGAATGAGCAGTTCTTC. This chain connects TRBV10-2 to TRBJ2-1; TRBD1 matches at 7 bases. There are 14 residues in the CDR3. Germline CDR1 WSHSY, CDR2 SAAADI. The J segment lost 7 bases and the V segment lost 6 bases, leaving 9 bases of the junction unmatched.

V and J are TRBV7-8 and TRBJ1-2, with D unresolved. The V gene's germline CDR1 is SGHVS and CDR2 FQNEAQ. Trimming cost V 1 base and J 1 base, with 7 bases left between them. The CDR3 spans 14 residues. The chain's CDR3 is CASSLGGNNYGYTF. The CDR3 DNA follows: TGTGCCAGCAGCTTAGGAGGGAATAACTATGGCTACACCTTC.

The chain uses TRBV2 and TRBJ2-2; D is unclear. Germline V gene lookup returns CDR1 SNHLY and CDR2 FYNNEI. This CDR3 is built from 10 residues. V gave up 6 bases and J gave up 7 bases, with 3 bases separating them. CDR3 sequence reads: CASRDGELFF. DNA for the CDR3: TGTGCCAGCAGGGACGGGGAGCTGTTTTTT.

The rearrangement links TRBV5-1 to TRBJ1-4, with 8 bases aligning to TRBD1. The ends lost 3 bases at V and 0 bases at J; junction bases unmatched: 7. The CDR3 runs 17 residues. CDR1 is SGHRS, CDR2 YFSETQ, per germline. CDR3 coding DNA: TGCGCCAGCAGCTCCGGGACAGGCCTGACAACTAATGAAAAACTGTTTTTT. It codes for CASSSGTGLTTNEKLFF.

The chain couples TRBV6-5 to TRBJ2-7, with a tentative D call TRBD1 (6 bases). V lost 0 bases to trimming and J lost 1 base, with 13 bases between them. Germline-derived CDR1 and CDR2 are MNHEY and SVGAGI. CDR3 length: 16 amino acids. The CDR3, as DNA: TGTGCCAGCAGTTACTCCCGGGACACTCCATCCTACGAGCAGTACTTC. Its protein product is CASSYSRDTPSYEQYF.

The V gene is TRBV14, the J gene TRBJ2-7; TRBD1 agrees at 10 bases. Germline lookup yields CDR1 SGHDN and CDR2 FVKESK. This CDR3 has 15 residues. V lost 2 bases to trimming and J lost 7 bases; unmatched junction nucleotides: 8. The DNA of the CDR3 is TGTGCCAGCAGCCAAACCGGACAGGGGGATTTTGAGCAGTACTTC. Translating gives CASSQTGQGDFEQYF.

The CDR3 DNA reads as TGTGCCAGCACCCTCGGCGAGCAGTACTTC. Translated: CASTLGEQYF. This sequence joins TRBV6-4 and TRBJ2-7; D gene unclear. CDR3 length equals 10 residues. Germline V gene sequence: CDR1 MRHNA, CDR2 SNTAGT. The V and J ends lost 7 bases and 6 bases respectively, with 7 bases between them.